This T cell receptor beta chain was recovered during a study of CD8 T cells in ankylosing spondylitis. Findings of the study overall: Enrichment of disease-linked clones was reportedly significant in matched ankylosing spondylitis synovial fluid.

A quantitative 5'-RACE method, one with molecular barcodes, was used to make TCR beta libraries. Each CDR3 protein is one row after TCRdb ran MiXCR on the 5' RACE reads. The sample has roughly 150,000 distinct CDR3 sequences; about 32% are singletons. This CDR3 has 12 residues. CDR1 and CDR2 (germline): DFQATT, SNEGSKA (reference sequence). V was clipped by 0 bases and J by 6 bases, with 6 bases between them. Comment on this clonotype: Its specificity is not known.

The clonotype originates from a male donor with ankylosing spondylitis. What was sequenced was synovial fluid, either unsorted or a sorted T cell fraction (not recorded which). This chain uses TRBV20-1 with TRBJ2-1; D gene unclear. The CDR3, as DNA: TGCAGTGCTAGAGAGTCCGTCAATGAGCAGTTCTTC. Amino acid sequence: CSARESVNEQFF.